This T cell receptor beta chain is from a study of cytomegalovirus exposure and HLA in healthy donors. General study results and limits: TCR beta chains numbering more than 150 were designated cytomegalovirus-associated. The authors reported that TCR beta sequences could predict HLA-A and HLA-B alleles. These predictions were accurate for most subjects in the first cohort. Sequencing had likely introduced a cluster of highly shared sequence variants as an artifact.

The CDR3 sequence is 14 residues long. The germline V gene has CDR1 SGHRS and CDR2 YFSETQ. The V end was cut by 7 bases, the J end by 3 bases, with 16 bases between. As concerns this clone: Its target is unknown.

The PCR ran on 60 Vbeta and 13 Jbeta primers. TCRdb keeps only in-frame clones here, not all; method: immunoSEQ multiplex PCR. The sample has around 78,000 clones. Material: PBMCs. This rearrangement joins TRBV5-1 to TRBJ1-1, with a tentative D call TRBD1 (5 bases). The receptor comes from a man between 18 and 35 years old in good health and CMV-seropositive. CDR3: CASLPGGEYTEAFF. CDR3 DNA sequence: TGCGCCAGCCTCCCCGGAGGGGAATACACTGAAGCTTTCTTT. Filled out from reference TRBV5-1 and TRBJ1-1, the complete variable domain reads KAGVTQTPRYLIKTRGQQVTLSCSPISGHRSVSWYQQTPGQGLQFLFEYFSETQRNKGNFPGRFSGRQFSNSRSEMNVSTLELGDSALYLCASLPGGEYTEAFFGQGTRLTVV.